The clone carrying this TCR beta chain was detected only a few times. No antigen is known for it. Generated by immunoSEQ multiplex PCR, the TCRdb table keeps only in-frame clones and is missing some. The sample carries about 62,000 clones, more than 70% recorded once. Germline trimming cut 5 bases from V and 5 bases from J; bases unmatched to any gene: 8. The CDR3 extends over 15 amino acids. Germline V lookup: CDR1 MNHEY, CDR2 SVGAGI. This entry comes from a study of radiotherapy plus CTLA-4 blockade in lung cancer. Study summary: Objective responses were recorded in about 18% of patients, with disease control recorded in 25% to 35%. Study conclusions and caveats: TCR clones originating in tumors grew in number in blood after radiotherapy plus ipilimumab.

Chemo-refractory metastatic non-small-cell lung cancer patients underwent focal radiation alongside CTLA-4 blockade with ipilimumab. Sequenced here: peripheral blood, sampled from a patient treated with radiotherapy plus ipilimumab. The source is a human donor with non-small cell lung cancer who had a complete response to radiotherapy plus ipilimumab. The chain employs TRBV6-5 and TRBJ2-3; TRBD1 matches at 9 bases. The CDR3 region has the DNA TGTGCCAGCAGTCACCGGGACAGGGTTGGAGATACGCAGTATTTT. Its translation is CASSHRDRVGDTQYF.